This T cell receptor (beta chain) was captured by sequencing in a study of T cell responses to AZD1222 COVID-19 vaccine. Sequenced by immunoSEQ multiplex PCR; TCRdb stores in-frame clones only, minus some. The sample holds under 150,000 clones, 85% to 90% seen once. Trimming shortened V by 3 bases and J by 2 bases, and 20 bases separated the two germline ends. Germline CDR1 LNHDA, CDR2 SQIVND (reference sequence). This CDR3 contains 18 residues. The chain uses TRBV19 and TRBJ1-5, with TRBD1 as a possible D gene (6 bases). Sequences were derived from peripheral blood, sampled on day 0 of AZD1222 vaccination. The sequence derives from an adult in good health. The CDR3 loop reads CASSIPRGAGRRNQPQHF. The CDR3 region has the DNA TGTGCCAGTAGTATCCCCCGGGGGGCAGGGAGGCGCAATCAGCCCCAGCATTTT.